Listed below are T cell receptor beta chains from one sample, sequenced in a study of T cells in Graves' hyperthyroidism and ophthalmopathy. TCRdb processed the multiplex PCR reads anew with MiXCR; each CDR3 protein has one entry. The profile shows 130,000 to 150,000 distinct CDR3 sequences, about 20% of them singletons. Sequences were obtained from blood. These receptors all stem from a woman between 50 and 59 years old with Graves' hyperthyroidism that later progressed to Graves' ophthalmopathy. CDR3s include the opening cysteine and the closing phenylalanine or tryptophan. The D gene is left open where the match is weak. Clone size is shown for a subset of rows, as once, few, many or a class of expanded clone.

j_call | v_call | clone_size | d_call | cdr3_nt | cdr3_aa
TRBJ1-5 | TRBV4-1 | few | - | TGCGCCAGCAGCCAAGATTCCGGGGGCGCATCTGACTATCAGCCCCAGCATTTT | CASSQDSGGASDYQPQHF
TRBJ2-4 | TRBV7-8 | - | TRBD2 | TGTGCCAGCAGCTTGCTCCCGACTAGCGGGAGAGAGAGCATTCAGTACTTC | CASSLLPTSGRESIQYF
TRBJ1-2 | TRBV3-1 | many | TRBD1 | TGTGCCAGCAGCCACTCTTCGACAGGGCGGCATGGCTACACCTTC | CASSHSSTGRHGYTF
TRBJ1-5 | TRBV7-8 | many | - | TGTGCCAGCAGTCTAGCAGGGGTGGTACAGCCCCAGCATTTT | CASSLAGVVQPQHF
TRBJ2-7 | TRBV7-9 | few | TRBD1 | TGTGCCAGCAGCTTCTGGGGACAGGGTTTCGACGAGCAGTACTTC | CASSFWGQGFDEQYF
TRBJ2-7 | TRBV20-1 | few | - | TGCAGTGCTAGAGGCAGTACCTACGAGCAGCACTTC | CSARGSTYEQHF
TRBJ1-5 | TRBV30 | many | - | TGTGCCTGGACCCCTGGAATTAGCAATCAGCCCCAGCATTTT | CAWTPGISNQPQHF
TRBJ1-5 | TRBV20-1 | many | - | TGCAGTGCTAGTGCCGGGAAGGGCAATCAGCCCCAGCATTTT | CSASAGKGNQPQHF
TRBJ2-7 | TRBV6-5 | many | TRBD2 | TGTGCCAGCAGTTACACTAGCGGGAGAGGGGAGCAGTACTTC | CASSYTSGRGEQYF
TRBJ2-5 | TRBV9 | - | TRBD2 | TGTGCCAGCAGCGTGGCCCCCGGCGGGAGAGGAGAGACCCAGTACTTC | CASSVAPGGRGETQYF
TRBJ1-1 | TRBV14 | few | - | TGTGCCAGCAGCCAGGGTTTGGGAATCCCCACTGAAGCTTTCTTT | CASSQGLGIPTEAFF
TRBJ1-4 | TRBV3-1 | - | TRBD1 | TGTGCCAGCAGCCAACGCGGACAGGGAGCTAATGAAAAACTGTTTTTT | CASSQRGQGANEKLFF
TRBJ2-7 | TRBV7-9 | - | TRBD1 | TGTGCCAGCAGCTTATTGGGGACAGAAAATTACGAGCAGTACTTC | CASSLLGTENYEQYF
TRBJ1-5 | TRBV2 | many | - | TGTGCCAGCAGTGAGGGGCAGGGATGGTATCAGCCCCAGCATTTT | CASSEGQGWYQPQHF
TRBJ1-5 | TRBV19 | - | TRBD1 | TGTGCCAGTAGTATAGCCGACAGGGGTCCCTCGGGCAATCAGCCCCAGCATTTT | CASSIADRGPSGNQPQHF
TRBJ1-4 | TRBV7-2 | few | - | TGTGCCAGCAGCTTAGGCGGCAGGGTTAGGGAAAAACTGTTTTTT | CASSLGGRVREKLFF
TRBJ2-5 | TRBV3-1 | many | - | TGTGCCTCCCAGCGGAGCCCCCAAGAGACCCAGTACTTC | CASQRSPQETQYF
TRBJ2-3 | TRBV28 | - | TRBD2 | TGTGCCAGCAGTTTGGTGGTGAGCGGGATAGAAGGGGATACGCAGTATTTT | CASSLVVSGIEGDTQYF
TRBJ1-1 | TRBV19 | - | - | TGTGCCAGTAGTATAGGACTCAGCACTGAAGCTTTCTTT | CASSIGLSTEAFF
TRBJ1-2 | TRBV27 | many | - | TGTGCCAGCAGAACCCCAGGTTTTGGCTACACCTTC | CASRTPGFGYTF
TRBJ2-7 | TRBV10-3 | - | - | TGTGCCATCTCGGATACTCGGACCGGTTCCTACGAGCAGTACTTC | CAISDTRTGSYEQYF
TRBJ2-1 | TRBV7-9 | many | - | TGTGCCAGCAGCTCATTGAGGGGGGGAGCGACCGGCTTTAGGAATGAGCAGTTCTTC | CASSSLRGGATGFRNEQFF
TRBJ1-1 | TRBV30 | many | - | TGTGCCTGGAGTGTTGACAACACTGAAGCTTTCTTT | CAWSVDNTEAFF
TRBJ2-7 | TRBV6-1 | - | - | TGTGCCAGCAGACGGGCTAACTACGAGCAGTACTTC | CASRRANYEQYF
TRBJ2-7 | TRBV6-1 | many | - | TGTGCCAGTACGAGAAGGAGTGGCGAGCAGTACTTC | CASTRRSGEQYF
TRBJ1-3 | TRBV30 | many | - | TGTGCCTGGAGGGGGACGGAGACCATATATTTT | CAWRGTETIYF
TRBJ2-1 | TRBV5-5 | many | - | TGTGCCAGCAGCTTGGAACTAGCCCTTTACAATGAGCAGTTCTTC | CASSLELALYNEQFF
TRBJ2-7 | TRBV6-2/TRBV6-3 | many | TRBD2 | TGTGCCAGCAGTACCTTCGCTACCGATTCGGGAGGGTACTACGAGCAGTACTTC | CASSTFATDSGGYYEQYF